Listed below are T cell receptor beta chains from one sample, sequenced in a study of cytomegalovirus exposure and HLA in healthy donors. Method: immunoSEQ multiplex PCR; TCRdb's copy keeps in-frame clones and lacks some. The profile covers 150,000 to 200,000 clones, with around 77% appearing a single time and 1.9% taken by the ten largest. Sequenced sample: PBMCs. The receptors stem from a man aged 25-40 years in good health and CMV-seronegative. Both conserved end residues are trimmed from each CDR3.

V,J,CDR3
TRBV2,TRBJ2-1,ASSEAQYNEQF
TRBV7-9,TRBJ2-3,ASSPRDRRTDTQY
TRBV6-1,TRBJ2-5,ASSEGLIWTGQGRETQY
TRBV15,TRBJ1-1,ATSNRSNTEAF
TRBV10-2,TRBJ2-7,ASSHTGTSKQWEQY
TRBV7-9,TRBJ2-1,ASSLKQGALEQF
TRBV7-3,TRBJ2-1,ASSLSNSYNEQF
TRBV10-3,TRBJ2-7,AISESTRTYEQY
TRBV27,TRBJ2-7,ASSLERGPYEQY
TRBV19,TRBJ1-1,ASMYRNTEAF
TRBV5-1,TRBJ1-4,ASSPLQGQGEKLF
TRBV10-1,TRBJ1-1,ASSESFEGADYTEAF
TRBV30,TRBJ1-2,AWSVLRGARGYT
TRBV20-1,TRBJ2-1,SAPSGNEQF
TRBV27,TRBJ1-5,ASSSRSNQPQH
TRBV2,TRBJ2-1,AGLAASSYNEQF
TRBV4-2,TRBJ2-2,ASSQGLAGAVATGELF